A selection of T cell receptor beta chains follows, all from one sample in a study of T cells in Graves' hyperthyroidism and ophthalmopathy. TCRdb itself ran the multiplex PCR reads through MiXCR, one entry per CDR3 protein. The data contain about 400,000 distinct CDR3 sequences, 15% to 18% of them singletons. Input material: blood. The origin of the receptors is a woman under 30 with Graves' hyperthyroidism. The CDR3 runs from the conserved cysteine through the conserved F or W. The D gene is left open where the match is weak. Not all rows give a size; the values are once, few, many and, for expanded clones, a class.

size	V	D	J	CDR3	DNA
.	TRBV6-1	TRBD1	TRBJ2-7	CASSAGPGTGVYEQYF	TGTGCCAGCAGCGCGGGTCCCGGGACAGGGGTTTACGAGCAGTACTTC
.	TRBV28	.	TRBJ2-1	CASTTRYYNEQFF	TGTGCCAGCACTACGCGGTACTACAATGAGCAGTTCTTC
many	TRBV6-2/TRBV6-3	.	TRBJ1-1	CASSRSEGIAEAFF	TGTGCCAGCAGTCGGTCGGAGGGGATCGCTGAAGCTTTCTTT
many	TRBV14	TRBD1	TRBJ1-1	CASSQRTGRDTEAFF	TGTGCCAGCAGCCAACGGACAGGGAGGGACACTGAAGCTTTCTTT
.	TRBV29-1	.	TRBJ2-5	CSVHRQETQYF	TGCAGCGTTCACAGGCAAGAGACCCAGTACTTC
.	TRBV7-9	TRBD2	TRBJ2-3	CASSWEGPFTDTQYF	TGTGCCAGCAGCTGGGAGGGCCCGTTCACAGATACGCAGTATTTT
.	TRBV5-6	.	TRBJ2-7	CASSHGPERIYEQYF	TGTGCCAGCAGCCATGGCCCCGAGAGAATCTACGAGCAGTACTTC
many	TRBV28	.	TRBJ2-6	CASSTWGDSGANVLTF	TGTGCCAGCAGTACCTGGGGGGACTCTGGGGCCAACGTCCTGACTTTC
medium-sized	TRBV7-8	.	TRBJ1-2	CASSHRESNYGYTF	TGTGCCAGCAGCCACAGGGAGTCTAACTATGGCTACACCTTC
many	TRBV2	TRBD1	TRBJ1-5	CASRVQGVRQPQHF	TGTGCCAGCAGGGTACAGGGGGTGCGGCAGCCCCAGCATTTT
.	TRBV7-2	.	TRBJ2-7	CASSLVMGSYEQYF	TGTGCCAGCAGCTTAGTGATGGGGTCCTACGAGCAGTACTTC
many	TRBV27	.	TRBJ1-2	CASRSTGRGYGYTF	TGTGCCAGCAGATCCACCGGCAGGGGCTATGGCTACACCTTC
many	TRBV5-5	.	TRBJ1-5	CASSLAQGFWQPQHF	TGTGCCAGCAGCTTGGCCCAGGGGTTTTGGCAGCCCCAGCATTTT
many	TRBV7-2	TRBD2	TRBJ2-7	CASSLREGPYEQYF	TGTGCCAGCAGCTTGAGGGAGGGTCCCTACGAGCAGTACTTC
many	TRBV11-2	.	TRBJ2-3	CASSLVLTDTQYF	TGTGCCAGCAGCTTAGTTCTAACAGATACGCAGTATTTT
many	TRBV28	TRBD2	TRBJ2-6	CARGLAGSGANVLTF	TGTGCCAGGGGACTAGCGGGTTCTGGGGCCAACGTCCTGACTTTC
.	TRBV7-8	TRBD2	TRBJ2-7	CASSRWSGGAAEQYF	TGTGCCAGCAGCCGTTGGAGCGGGGGCGCGGCCGAGCAGTACTTC
few	TRBV7-2	TRBD1	TRBJ2-4	CASSFPPGQGVLAKNIQYF	TGTGCCAGCAGCTTCCCCCCGGGACAGGGGGTATTAGCCAAAAACATTCAGTACTTC
.	TRBV9	.	TRBJ2-5	CASAPSQRKETQYF	TGTGCCAGTGCCCCAAGTCAGCGAAAAGAGACCCAGTACTTC
many	TRBV11-2	.	TRBJ1-2	CASSFNSRTYGYTF	TGTGCCAGCAGCTTTAATTCAAGAACGTATGGCTACACCTTC
many	TRBV24-1	.	TRBJ2-1	CATSDLRANGAGNEQFF	TGTGCCACCAGTGATTTGCGGGCAAACGGTGCTGGTAATGAGCAGTTCTTC
many	TRBV12-3/TRBV12-4	TRBD2	TRBJ2-5	CATQPSAGDQETQYF	TGTGCCACCCAACCCTCGGCGGGGGACCAAGAGACCCAGTACTTC
many	TRBV12-3/TRBV12-4	TRBD1	TRBJ1-5	CASSPGQGPQPQHF	TGTGCCAGCAGTCCAGGACAGGGTCCTCAGCCCCAGCATTTT
many	TRBV20-1	TRBD2	TRBJ2-5	CSARDPSGLLQETQYF	TGCAGTGCTAGAGACCCTAGCGGGCTACTGCAAGAGACCCAGTACTTC
many	TRBV27	TRBD1	TRBJ1-2	CASSFDPNRGWFRGYTF	TGTGCCAGCAGTTTCGACCCGAACAGGGGATGGTTTCGTGGCTACACCTTC
many	TRBV19	.	TRBJ1-5	CATEGDLSNQPQHF	TGTGCCACCGAGGGGGATCTTAGCAATCAGCCCCAGCATTTT
many	TRBV13	.	TRBJ2-1	CASSNRRNEQFF	TGTGCCAGCAGCAACCGTAGGAATGAGCAGTTCTTC
few	TRBV20-1	.	TRBJ1-3	CSAPGSGNTIYF	TGCAGTGCCCCAGGGTCTGGAAACACCATATATTTT
.	TRBV7-2	TRBD1	TRBJ2-5	CASSTRQGQETQYF	TGTGCCAGCAGCACCCGACAGGGACAAGAGACCCAGTACTTC
once	TRBV20-1	.	TRBJ1-4	CSASQLNEKLFF	TGCAGTGCTAGCCAGCTTAATGAAAAACTGTTTTTT
many	TRBV4-3	.	TRBJ1-6	CASSQDRTHPLHF	TGCGCCAGCAGCCAAGATCGGACTCACCCCCTCCACTTT
.	TRBV6-1	.	TRBJ1-1	CASSLDSYFPEAFF	TGTGCCAGCAGTCTAGACAGTTACTTCCCTGAAGCTTTCTTT
.	TRBV12-3/TRBV12-4	.	TRBJ1-2	CASSFIGLRLDYGYTF	TGTGCCAGCAGTTTCATTGGTCTTAGGCTTGACTATGGCTACACCTTC
many	TRBV11-2	.	TRBJ1-1	CASSYEGGPLNTEAFF	TGTGCCAGCAGCTACGAAGGGGGGCCATTGAACACTGAAGCTTTCTTT
few	TRBV24-1	.	TRBJ2-2	CATSDLSTGSYTGELFF	TGTGCCACCAGTGATTTGAGTACCGGGAGCTACACCGGGGAGCTGTTTTTT
.	TRBV5-1	TRBD1	TRBJ1-2	CASSLETGVHGYTF	TGCGCCAGCAGCTTGGAGACAGGGGTGCATGGCTACACCTTC
many	TRBV27	.	TRBJ1-2	CASSSLAGYGYTF	TGTGCCAGCAGTTCCCTTGCAGGCTATGGCTACACCTTC
few	TRBV28	.	TRBJ2-4	CASSQEADIQYF	TGTGCCAGCAGTCAAGAGGCGGACATTCAGTACTTC
many	TRBV11-2	TRBD2	TRBJ2-3	CASSAGRLAGGRTDTQYF	TGTGCCAGCAGCGCCGGCCGCCTAGCGGGAGGCCGCACAGATACGCAGTATTTT
.	TRBV10-1	TRBD2	TRBJ2-1	CASSSGGGRPYEQFF	TGCGCCAGCAGCAGCGGGGGTGGGAGGCCCTATGAGCAGTTCTTC
many	TRBV11-2	.	TRBJ2-1	CASSLVLGLTYNEQFF	TGTGCCAGCAGCTTAGTTTTGGGTCTAACCTACAATGAGCAGTTCTTC
.	TRBV5-1	TRBD1	TRBJ1-1	CASSLGQGVLNTEAFF	TGCGCCAGCAGCTTGGGACAGGGGGTACTCAACACTGAAGCTTTCTTT
many	TRBV7-2	TRBD2	TRBJ2-5	CASSPRTSGGETQYF	TGTGCCAGCAGCCCCCGGACTAGCGGAGGGGAGACCCAGTACTTC
few	TRBV6-1	TRBD1	TRBJ1-4	CASRLGTGNEKLFF	TGTGCCAGCAGGCTCGGGACAGGGAATGAAAAACTGTTTTTT
many	TRBV3-1	TRBD1	TRBJ2-3	CASSQGGQGLRDTQYF	TGTGCCAGCAGCCAAGGCGGACAGGGCCTGCGGGATACGCAGTATTTT
many	TRBV2	.	TRBJ1-2	CASSEWGGYTF	TGTGCCAGCAGTGAATGGGGTGGCTACACCTTC
many	TRBV6-1	TRBD1	TRBJ1-6	CASSQGPPGTANSPLHF	TGTGCCAGCAGTCAGGGTCCCCCCGGGACAGCAAATTCACCCCTCCACTTT
few	TRBV3-1	.	TRBJ2-5	CARPTETQYF	TGTGCCCGCCCGACAGAGACCCAGTACTTC
many	TRBV7-6	.	TRBJ2-1	CASSTGGGSGEQFF	TGTGCCAGCAGCACGGGCGGCGGGTCGGGTGAGCAGTTCTTC
few	TRBV20-1	TRBD2	TRBJ2-1	CSAREFGGGRGSGYEQFF	TGCAGTGCTAGAGAATTTGGTGGCGGGAGGGGAAGTGGATATGAGCAGTTCTTC
.	TRBV28	.	TRBJ1-5	CASSLYIGGGSNQPQHF	TGTGCCAGCAGTTTGTATATCGGGGGAGGTAGCAATCAGCCCCAGCATTTT